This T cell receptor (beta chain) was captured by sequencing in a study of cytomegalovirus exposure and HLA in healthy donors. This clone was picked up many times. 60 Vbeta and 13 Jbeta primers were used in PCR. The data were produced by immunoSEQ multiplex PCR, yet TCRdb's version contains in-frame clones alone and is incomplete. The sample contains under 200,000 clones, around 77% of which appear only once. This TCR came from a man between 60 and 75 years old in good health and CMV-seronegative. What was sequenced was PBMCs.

The CDR3 sequence: CAISESEWELREQYF. For the CDR3, the DNA is TGTGCCATCAGTGAGTCGGAATGGGAGCTGCGGGAGCAGTACTTC. The chain combines TRBV10-3 with TRBJ2-7; D might be TRBD2 (5 bases). V shed 0 bases and J shed 7 bases, with 16 bases lying between them. From germline, CDR1 is ENHRY and CDR2 SYGVKD. The CDR3 covers 15 residues.